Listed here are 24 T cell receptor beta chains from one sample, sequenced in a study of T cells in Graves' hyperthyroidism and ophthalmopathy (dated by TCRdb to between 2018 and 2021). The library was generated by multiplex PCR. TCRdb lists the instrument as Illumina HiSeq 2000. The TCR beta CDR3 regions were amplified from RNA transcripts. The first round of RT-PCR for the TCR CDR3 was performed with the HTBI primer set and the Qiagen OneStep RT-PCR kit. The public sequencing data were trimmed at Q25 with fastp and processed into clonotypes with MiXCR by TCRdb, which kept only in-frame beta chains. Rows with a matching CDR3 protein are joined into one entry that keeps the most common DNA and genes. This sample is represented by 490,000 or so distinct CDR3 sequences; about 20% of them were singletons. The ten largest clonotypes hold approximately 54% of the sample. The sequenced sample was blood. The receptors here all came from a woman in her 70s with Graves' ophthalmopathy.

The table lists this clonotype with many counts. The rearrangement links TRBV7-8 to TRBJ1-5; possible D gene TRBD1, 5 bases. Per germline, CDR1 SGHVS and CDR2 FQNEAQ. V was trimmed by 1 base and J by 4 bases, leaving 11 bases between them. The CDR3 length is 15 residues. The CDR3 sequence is CASSLGWQGNQPQHF. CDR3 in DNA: TGTGCCAGCAGCTTAGGTTGGCAGGGAAATCAGCCCCAGCATTTT. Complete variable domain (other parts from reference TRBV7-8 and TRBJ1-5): GAGVSQSPRYKVAKRGQDVALRCDPISGHVSLFWYQQALGQGPEFLTYFQNEAQLDKSGLPSDRFFAERPEGSVSTLKIQRTQQEDSAVYLCASSLGWQGNQPQHFGDGTRLSIL.

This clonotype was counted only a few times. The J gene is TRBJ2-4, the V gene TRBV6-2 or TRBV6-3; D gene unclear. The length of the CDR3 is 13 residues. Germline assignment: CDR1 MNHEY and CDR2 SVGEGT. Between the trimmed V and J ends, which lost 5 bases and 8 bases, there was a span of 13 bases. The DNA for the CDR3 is TGTGCCAGCAGTCCCCTGGGAAGAGACATTCAGTACTTC. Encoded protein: CASSPLGRDIQYF.

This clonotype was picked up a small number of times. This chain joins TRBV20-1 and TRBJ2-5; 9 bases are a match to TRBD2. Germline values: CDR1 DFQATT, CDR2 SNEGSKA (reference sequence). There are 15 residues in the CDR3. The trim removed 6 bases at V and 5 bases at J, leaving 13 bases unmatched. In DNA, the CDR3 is TGCAGTGCCCCGAGTAGCGGGAGAGCCCCGGAGACCCAGTACTTC. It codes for CSAPSSGRAPETQYF.

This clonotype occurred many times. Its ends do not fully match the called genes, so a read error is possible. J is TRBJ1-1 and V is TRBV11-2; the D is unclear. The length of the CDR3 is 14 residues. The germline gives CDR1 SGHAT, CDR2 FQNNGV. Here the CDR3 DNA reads TGTGCCAGCAGTTTAGGGCGGATGAACACTGAAGCTTTCTTT. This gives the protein CASSLGRMNTEAFF.

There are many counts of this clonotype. The CDR3: CSVSDRVDNEQFF. For the CDR3, the DNA is TGCAGCGTTTCGGACAGGGTAGACAATGAGCAGTTCTTC. The chain is built from TRBV29-1 and TRBJ2-1; 8 bases are shared with TRBD1. V trimming: 5 bases; J trimming: 5 bases; junction bases outside the gene matches: 5. The CDR3 is made up of 13 amino acids. Germline V gene lookup returns CDR1 SQVTM and CDR2 ANQGSEA.

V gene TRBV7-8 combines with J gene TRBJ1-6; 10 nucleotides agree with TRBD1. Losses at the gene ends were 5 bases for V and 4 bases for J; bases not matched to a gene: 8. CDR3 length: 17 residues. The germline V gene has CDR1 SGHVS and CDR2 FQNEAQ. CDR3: CASSQTTGGAYNSPLHF. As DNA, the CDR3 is TGTGCCAGCAGCCAAACGACAGGGGGCGCGTATAATTCACCCCTCCACTTT.

CDR3 DNA: TGTGCCTGGAGGCTAGCGGGAGCCTACAATGAGCAGTTCTTC. It is translated as CAWRLAGAYNEQFF. The chain employs TRBV30 and TRBJ2-1; 10 nucleotides align to TRBD2. The V gene's germline CDR1 is GTSNPN and CDR2 SVGIG (reference sequence). This CDR3 comprises 14 residues. V was pared by 3 bases and J by 2 bases, with 1 base of the junction left unmatched.

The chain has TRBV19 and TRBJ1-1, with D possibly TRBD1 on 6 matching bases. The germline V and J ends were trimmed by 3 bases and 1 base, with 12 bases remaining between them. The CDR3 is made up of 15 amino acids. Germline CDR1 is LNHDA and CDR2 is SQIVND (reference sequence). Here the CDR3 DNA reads TGTGCCAGTAGTATTTTTCAGGGGAAGAACACTGAAGCTTTCTTT. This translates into CASSIFQGKNTEAFF.

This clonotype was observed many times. CDR3 in DNA: TGTGCCAGCAGTCTACGGACAGGGGAAAACATTCAGTACTTC. Translation gives CASSLRTGENIQYF. J is TRBJ2-4 and V is TRBV2; TRBD1 agrees at 9 bases. CDR1 SNHLY and CDR2 FYNNEI come from the germline V gene. This CDR3 region has 14 residues. Trimming removed 5 bases from V and 5 bases from J; junction bases left unmatched: 4.

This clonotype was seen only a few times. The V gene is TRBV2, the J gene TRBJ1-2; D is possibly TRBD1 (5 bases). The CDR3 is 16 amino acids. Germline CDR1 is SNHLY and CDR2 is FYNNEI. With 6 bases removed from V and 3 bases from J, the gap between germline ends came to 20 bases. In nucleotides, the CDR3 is TGTGCCAGCAGGAAGGGGACGTGGGGACTCCACTATGGCTACACCTTC. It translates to CASRKGTWGLHYGYTF.

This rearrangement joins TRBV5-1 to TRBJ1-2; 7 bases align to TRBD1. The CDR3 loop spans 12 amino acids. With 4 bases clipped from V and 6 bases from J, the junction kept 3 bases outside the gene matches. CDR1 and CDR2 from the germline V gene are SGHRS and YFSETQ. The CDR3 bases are TGCGCCAGCAGCGCTGGGACAGATGGCTACACCTTC. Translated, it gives CASSAGTDGYTF.

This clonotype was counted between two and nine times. The DNA of the CDR3 is TGTGCCAGCAGCTTACAGGGGAGGAGCTCCTACGAGCAGTACTTC. Protein sequence: CASSLQGRSSYEQYF. The V and J genes are TRBV7-2 and TRBJ2-7; the D call may be TRBD1 or TRBD2 (6 bases each). Trimming took 2 bases from V and 0 from J, leaving 11 bases between them. The CDR3 loop spans 15 amino acids. CDR1 is SGHTA, CDR2 FQGNSA, per germline.

DNA for the CDR3: TGTGCCTGGAGCGCGCGGGGCCATCAGCCCCAGCATTTT. Its translation: CAWSARGHQPQHF. The chain has TRBV30 and TRBJ1-5, with D possibly being TRBD1 (5 bases). Germline CDR1 reads GTSNPN; CDR2 reads SVGIG (reference sequence). The V gene lost 3 bases and the J gene lost 5 bases, with 11 bases spanning the gap. This CDR3 is 13 amino acids long.

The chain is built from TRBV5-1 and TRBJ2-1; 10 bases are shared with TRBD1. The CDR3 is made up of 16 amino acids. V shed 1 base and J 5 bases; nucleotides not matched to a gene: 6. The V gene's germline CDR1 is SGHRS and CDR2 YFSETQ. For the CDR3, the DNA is TGCGCCAGCAGCTTGAATATAGGACAGGGGGACAATGAGCAGTTCTTC. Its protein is CASSLNIGQGDNEQFF.

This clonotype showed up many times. CDR3 sequence reads: CASSRRHLNQPQHF. CDR3 DNA sequence: TGTGCCAGCAGTCGACGACACCTCAATCAGCCCCAGCATTTT. The V and J genes are TRBV28 and TRBJ1-5; no definite D call. Germline V gives CDR1 MDHEN, CDR2 SYDVKM. Trimming took off 5 bases at V and 3 bases at J, with 11 bases between the two ends. This CDR3 contains 14 residues.

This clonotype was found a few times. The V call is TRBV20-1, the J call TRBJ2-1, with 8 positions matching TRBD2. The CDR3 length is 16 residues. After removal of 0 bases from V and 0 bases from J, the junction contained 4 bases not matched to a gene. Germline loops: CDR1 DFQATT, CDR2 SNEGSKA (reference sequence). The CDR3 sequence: CSAREGGRNSYNEQFF. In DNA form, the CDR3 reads TGCAGTGCTAGAGAAGGCGGGAGGAACTCCTACAATGAGCAGTTCTTC.

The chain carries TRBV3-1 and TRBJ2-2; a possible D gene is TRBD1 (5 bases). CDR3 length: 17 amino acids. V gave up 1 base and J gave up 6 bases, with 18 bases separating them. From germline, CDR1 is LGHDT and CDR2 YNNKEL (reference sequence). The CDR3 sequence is CASSQGGRGFRPGELFF. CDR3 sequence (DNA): TGTGCCAGCAGCCAAGGTGGAAGGGGTTTTAGACCCGGGGAGCTGTTTTTT.

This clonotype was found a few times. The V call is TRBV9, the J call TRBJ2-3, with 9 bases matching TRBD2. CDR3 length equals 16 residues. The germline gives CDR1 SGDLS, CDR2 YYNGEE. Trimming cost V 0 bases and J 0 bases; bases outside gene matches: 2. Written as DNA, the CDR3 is TGTGCCAGCAGCGTAGTTAGCGGGAGAAGCACAGATACGCAGTATTTT. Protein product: CASSVVSGRSTDTQYF.

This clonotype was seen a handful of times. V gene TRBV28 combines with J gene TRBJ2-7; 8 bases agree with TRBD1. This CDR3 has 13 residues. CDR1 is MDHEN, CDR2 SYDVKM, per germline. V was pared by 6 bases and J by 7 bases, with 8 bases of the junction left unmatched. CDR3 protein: CASRQTTGGEQYF. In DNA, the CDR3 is TGTGCCAGCAGGCAAACAACAGGGGGAGAGCAGTACTTC. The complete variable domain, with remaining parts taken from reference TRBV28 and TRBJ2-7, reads DVKVTQSSRYLVKRTGEKVFLECVQDMDHENMFWYRQDPGLGLRLIYFSYDVKMKEKGDIPEGYSVSREKKERFSLILESASTNQTSMYLCASRQTTGGEQYFGPGTRLTVT.

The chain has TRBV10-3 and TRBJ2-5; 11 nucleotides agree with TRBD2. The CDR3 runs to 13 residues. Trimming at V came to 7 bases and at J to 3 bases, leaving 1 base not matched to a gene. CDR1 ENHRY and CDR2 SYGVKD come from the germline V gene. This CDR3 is CAIKGLAEETQYF. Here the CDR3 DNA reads TGTGCCATCAAGGGACTAGCGGAAGAGACCCAGTACTTC.

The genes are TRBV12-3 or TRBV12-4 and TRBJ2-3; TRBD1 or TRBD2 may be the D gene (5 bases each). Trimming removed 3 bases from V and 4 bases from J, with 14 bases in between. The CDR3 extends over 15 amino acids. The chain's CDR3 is CASSLGPLSPDTQYF. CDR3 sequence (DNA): TGTGCCAGCAGTTTGGGACCATTAAGCCCAGATACGCAGTATTTT.

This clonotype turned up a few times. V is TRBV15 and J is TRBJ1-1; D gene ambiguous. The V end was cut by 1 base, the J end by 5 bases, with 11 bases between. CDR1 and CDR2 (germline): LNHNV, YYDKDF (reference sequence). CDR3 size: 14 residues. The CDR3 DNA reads TGTGCCACCAGCAGAGTGGAGGGTAGGACTGAAGCTTTCTTT. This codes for CATSRVEGRTEAFF.

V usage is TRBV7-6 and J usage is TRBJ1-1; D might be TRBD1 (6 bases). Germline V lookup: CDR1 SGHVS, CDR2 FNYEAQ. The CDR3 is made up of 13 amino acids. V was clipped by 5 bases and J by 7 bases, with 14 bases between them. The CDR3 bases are TGTGCCAGCAGCCCCCAGGGGTTTAATGAAGCTTTCTTT. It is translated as CASSPQGFNEAFF.

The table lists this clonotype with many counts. The CDR3 region has the DNA TGTGCCAGCAGCGAACAGGGGATGAACACTGAAGCTTTCTTT. Amino acids: CASSEQGMNTEAFF. The chain has TRBV7-3 and TRBJ1-1; TRBD1 agrees at 7 bases. Germline V lookup: CDR1 SGHTA, CDR2 FQGTGA. This CDR3 is 14 amino acids long. J lost 0 bases, V lost 5 bases, and 3 bases had no gene match.